This T cell receptor beta chain was recorded in a study of T cells in Graves' hyperthyroidism and ophthalmopathy. Study-level points and caveats: The authors' 13 V-J model separated ophthalmopathy from stable hyperthyroidism.

This clonotype was recorded a few times. Its cognate antigen is unknown. Amplification of TCR beta CDR3 regions used RNA as the template. Initially, a first-round RT-PCR of the TCR CDR3 employed the HTBI primer set. In TCRdb, the multiplex PCR reads were re-called with MiXCR into one record per CDR3 protein. This sample carries some 760,000 distinct CDR3 sequences, 13% to 15% of them seen once, and the ten largest clones take roughly 10%. The CDR3 consists of 16 residues. CDR1 is LGHNA and CDR2 is YNFKEQ in the germline V gene. Unmatched junction bases numbered 6, after V lost 0 bases and J lost 6 bases. The diagnostic basis comprised clinical symptoms, serum thyroxine and TRAb, thyroid ultrasound and orbital computed tomography. Fresh 10 ml peripheral blood yielded PBMCs.

This TCR derives from a woman under 30 with Graves' hyperthyroidism. The V call is TRBV4-2, the J call TRBJ1-5; 9 bases align to TRBD1. Sequencing was performed on blood. The CDR3 DNA follows: TGTGCCAGCAGCCAAGAAGACAGGGGGTGGCGTCAGCCCCAGCATTTT. This encodes CASSQEDRGWRQPQHF.